These 17 T cell receptor beta chains were all obtained from the same sample, sequenced in a study of early T cells in non-severe SARS-CoV-2 infection (dated by TCRdb to the early 2020s). The library was produced with 5' RACE. The run used a NextSeq 500. TCRdb cleaned the public reads at Q25 with fastp, built clones with MiXCR and kept in-frame beta chains. Identical CDR3 proteins give one entry, which carries the most common genes and DNA. Within this sample are 85,000 to 100,000 distinct CDR3 sequences, with 9.5% to 11% of them counted one time only. The ten largest clones capture less than 5.5% of the sample. The specimen was whole blood, collected at baseline. These TCRs come from an adult who was a healthcare worker with PCR-confirmed SARS-CoV-2 infection or an uninfected control (not recorded which).

This clonotype was seen more than once but under ten times. The chain joins TRBV7-8 to TRBJ1-1, with D possibly TRBD1 on 6 matching bases. V was trimmed by 1 base and J by 3 bases, leaving 12 bases between them. The CDR3 sequence is 15 residues long. Germline assignment: CDR1 SGHVS and CDR2 FQNEAQ. The CDR3: CASSLVTGQDTEAFF. The CDR3 DNA follows: TGTGCCAGCAGCTTAGTGACAGGCCAGGACACTGAAGCTTTCTTT.

The rearrangement links TRBV29-1 to TRBJ1-1, with D unclear. V shed 3 bases and J shed 1 base, with 9 bases lying between them. This CDR3 is 13 amino acids long. Germline V gene sequence: CDR1 SQVTM, CDR2 ANQGSEA. The CDR3 sequence: CSVEEVRNTEAFF. The DNA of the CDR3 is TGCAGCGTTGAGGAAGTGCGGAACACTGAAGCTTTCTTT.

The J gene is TRBJ2-3, the V gene TRBV29-1; 9 nucleotides agree with TRBD2. Germline V gives CDR1 SQVTM, CDR2 ANQGSEA. This CDR3 is built from 16 residues. V lost 8 bases to trimming and J lost 4 bases; unmatched junction nucleotides: 16. The CDR3 loop is CSHLGASGIFADTQYF. In nucleotides, the CDR3 is TGCAGCCATCTTGGTGCTAGCGGGATATTTGCAGATACGCAGTATTTT.

This clonotype was observed a few times. The gene calls are TRBV4-2 and TRBJ2-1, with D possibly being TRBD2 (5 bases). CDR1 and CDR2 from the germline V gene are LGHNA and YNFKEQ. V was pared by 3 bases and J by 10 bases, with 13 bases between. The CDR3 loop spans 13 amino acids. CDR3 DNA sequence: TGTGCCAGCAGCCATGCCCCACTAGTGGAGCAGTTCTTC. Translated, it gives CASSHAPLVEQFF.

This clonotype came up many times. This chain joins TRBV7-2 and TRBJ2-3; D call uncertain. This CDR3 spans 13 amino acids. V was clipped by 3 bases and J by 5 bases, with 9 bases between them. From germline, CDR1 is SGHTA and CDR2 FQGNSA. The CDR3 sequence: CASSFEREDTQYF. The CDR3 coding sequence is TGTGCCAGCAGCTTCGAGCGAGAAGATACGCAGTATTTT.

This clonotype has a handful of counts. The V and J genes are TRBV30 and TRBJ1-1, with D possibly being TRBD1 (6 bases). Germline CDR1 GTSNPN, CDR2 SVGIG (reference sequence). The CDR3 is 16 amino acids. V was cut by 4 bases and J by 5 bases, with 23 bases left in between. CDR3 bases: TGTGCCTGGACCGCTCTACTTAGGGGGGTATTGACTGAAGCTTTCTTT. Amino acid sequence: CAWTALLRGVLTEAFF.

V and J are TRBV7-9 and TRBJ2-1; a possible D gene is TRBD1 (5 bases). The V gene lost 2 bases and the J gene lost 8 bases, with 13 bases spanning the gap. This CDR3 spans 14 amino acids. From germline, CDR1 is SEHNR and CDR2 FQNEAQ (reference sequence). The CDR3 spells CASSLPQGGYEQFF. The CDR3 coding sequence is TGTGCCAGCAGCTTACCGCAGGGCGGATATGAGCAGTTCTTC.

This clonotype was recorded many times. This chain joins TRBV4-1 and TRBJ2-5, with unresolved D. Trimming took off 1 base at V and 5 bases at J, with 8 bases between the two ends. Looked up from germline, CDR1 is MGHRA and CDR2 is YSYEKL. The CDR3 contains 13 residues. The CDR3 sequence: CASSQGSRETQYF. DNA for the CDR3: TGCGCCAGCAGCCAAGGATCTCGGGAGACCCAGTACTTC.

This clonotype was seen a few times. The CDR3 DNA is TGTGCCAGCAATCGGGACGGTCCCACCGGGGAGCTGTTTTTT. Residues: CASNRDGPTGELFF. This chain uses TRBV2 with TRBJ2-2, with D possibly called TRBD1 or TRBD2 (5 bases each). Per the germline V gene, CDR1 is SNHLY and CDR2 is FYNNEI. CDR3 length equals 14 residues. The ends were cut back, 7 bases at V and 4 bases at J, with 13 bases in the middle.

The chain links TRBV29-1 to TRBJ1-3, with no clear D. Germline lookup yields CDR1 SQVTM and CDR2 ANQGSEA. Deletions cut 1 base from V and 4 bases from J, with 8 bases between. The CDR3 runs 13 residues. The CDR3 DNA follows: TGCAGCGTTGAAGGTGGAGGCGGAAACACCATATATTTT. Encoded protein: CSVEGGGGNTIYF. The full variable domain, its missing parts supplied by reference TRBV29-1 and TRBJ1-3, is SAVISQKPSRDICQRGTSLTIQCQVDSQVTMMFWYRQQPGQSLTLIATANQGSEATYESGFVIDKFPISRPNLTFSTLTVSNMSPEDSSIYLCSVEGGGGNTIYFGEGSWLTVV.

Ten or more counts support this clonotype. CDR3 nucleotide sequence: TGTGCCAGCAGCTTTACTAGCCAGAGCTCCTACAATGAGCAGTTCTTC. Its translation is CASSFTSQSSYNEQFF. The chain has TRBV7-2 and TRBJ2-1, with a weak D call TRBD2 (6 bases). The CDR3 sequence is 16 residues long. Looked up from germline, CDR1 is SGHTA and CDR2 is FQGNSA. Trimming took off 3 bases at V and 0 bases at J, with 12 bases between the two ends. Supplemented by reference TRBV7-2 and TRBJ2-1, the full variable domain reads GAGVSQSPSNKVTEKGKDVELRCDPISGHTALYWYRQSLGQGLEFLIYFQGNSAPDKSGLPSDRFSAERTGGSVSTLTIQRTQQEDSAVYLCASSFTSQSSYNEQFFGPGTRLTVL.

This clonotype turned up a few times. The chain recombines TRBV12-3 or TRBV12-4 with TRBJ2-1, with 9 nucleotides matching TRBD1. The CDR3 sequence is 14 residues long. V lost 5 bases to trimming and J lost 7 bases; unmatched junction nucleotides: 6. The CDR3 region is CASSGTGRGNEQFF. As DNA, the CDR3 is TGTGCCAGCAGTGGGACAGGGAGGGGTAATGAGCAGTTCTTC.

V is TRBV28 and J is TRBJ1-6, with unresolved D. Trimming removed 6 bases from V and 10 bases from J, with 7 bases in between. CDR1 MDHEN and CDR2 SYDVKM come from the germline V gene. This CDR3 has 11 amino acids. The CDR3 loop reads CASRANSPLHF. The CDR3 bases are TGTGCCAGCAGAGCCAACTCACCCCTCCACTTT.

The sample holds many counts of this clonotype. The chain uses TRBV9 and TRBJ2-3, with TRBD2 identical over 10 bases. The CDR3 extends over 17 amino acids. The germline V gene encodes CDR1 SGDLS and CDR2 YYNGEE. The junction had 4 bases not matched to a gene; V was cut back by 0 bases and J by 0 bases. This CDR3 reads CASSVAPSGGSTDTQYF. The DNA of the CDR3 is TGTGCCAGCAGCGTAGCTCCTAGCGGGGGAAGCACAGATACGCAGTATTTT. The full variable domain, completed using reference TRBV9 and TRBJ2-3, is DSGVTQTPKHLITATGQRVTLRCSPRSGDLSVYWYQQSLDQGLQFLIQYYNGEERAKGNILERFSAQQFPDLHSELNLSSLELGDSALYFCASSVAPSGGSTDTQYFGPGTRLTVL.

The sample holds many counts of this clonotype. V and J are TRBV20-1 and TRBJ1-6, with 10 bases aligning to TRBD1. Germline assignment: CDR1 DFQATT and CDR2 SNEGSKA (reference sequence). The CDR3 has 15 residues. J lost 8 bases, V lost 1 base, and 5 bases had no gene match. The CDR3 bases are TGCAGTGCTAGAGCCTCCGGGACAGGGGATTCACCCCTCCACTTT. This gives the protein CSARASGTGDSPLHF.

This clonotype occurred many times. The chain carries TRBV11-2 and TRBJ2-1; the match to TRBD2 covers 9 bases. This CDR3 has 14 residues. The V gene's germline CDR1 is SGHAT and CDR2 FQNNGV. Losses at the gene ends were 6 bases for V and 6 bases for J; bases not matched to a gene: 6. In DNA form, the CDR3 reads TGTGCCAGCAGGTTAAGTAGCGGGAGCAATGAGCAGTTCTTC. Its translation is CASRLSSGSNEQFF.

This clonotype has a count of ten or more. The chain recombines TRBV11-2 with TRBJ2-7; the D is unclear. The CDR3 is 13 amino acids. Germline values: CDR1 SGHAT, CDR2 FQNNGV. V was pared by 5 bases and J by 3 bases, with 11 bases between. CDR3 sequence reads: CASSPYRNYEQYF. CDR3 bases: TGTGCCAGCAGCCCTTATAGAAACTACGAGCAGTACTTC. The variable domain in full, with the rest retrieved from reference TRBV11-2 and TRBJ2-7, is EAGVAQSPRYKIIEKRQSVAFWCNPISGHATLYWYQQILGQGPKLLIQFQNNGVVDDSQLPKDRFSAERLKGVDSTLKIQPAKLEDSAVYLCASSPYRNYEQYFGPGTRLTVT.